This section outlines one T cell receptor (beta chain) sequence together with its context. Ten or more counts support this clonotype. Its antigen remains unidentified. It has no much larger one-base neighbor in the sample; base qualities were not kept. These data originate in a study of identical twins (dated by TCRdb to the mid-2010s). Some background on the complete study: To test whether fetal clonotypes persist, this study deep-sequenced TCR alpha and beta repertoires from monozygotic twins, from unrelated adults of various ages, and from cord blood. Replicate twin experiments were performed at different times using different library preparation protocols to rule out contamination.

General study outcomes and caveats: Abundant cord blood beta clonotypes had fewer insertions, young adult naive repertoires showed a similar but weaker trend, and memory repertoires showed no such trend. Out-of-frame TCR alpha sharing in monozygotic twins was systematically underestimated by recombination models, whereas sharing between unrelated individuals was in agreement with the recombination models. Conclusions relied on cross-sectional statistical analysis, since the same donors could not be followed over many years. Out-of-frame TCR alpha sequences shared between twins showed an excess of low generation-probability sequences compared with coincidental sharing between unrelated individuals. Invariant T cells such as MAIT and iNKT could partly confound zero-insertion analyses, although diverse VJ usage argued against such confounding for most clonotypes. A weaker excess of twin sharing was found in beta out-of-frame sequences because the signal-to-noise ratio was lowered by fewer shared sequences.

All donors were healthy Caucasians. The twin cohort consisted of three pairs of female monozygotic twins, all aged roughly 18 to 29 years. Miltenyi CD45RO+ enrichment and human naive T-cell isolation kits were used to isolate memory (CD45RO+) and naive T cells from PBMC. To prepare the library, 5' RACE was applied. The sequencing machine was an Illumina HiSeq 2000. Template switching introduced a universal primer binding site; the final cDNA contained a unique molecular identifier, enabling accurate counting of TCR cDNA molecules. First-strand cDNA for TCR alpha and beta chains was synthesized from specific primers in the conserved constant-segment region. To control for contamination, every cDNA library was double barcoded, receiving both a SMART-Mk sample barcode and Illumina barcodes. Two successive PCR steps introduced TruSeq adapter sequences along with Illumina sample barcodes. TCR alpha and beta cDNA libraries were sequenced on the Illumina HiSeq platform with custom primers. Under the source paper's analysis protocol: MiGEC processed the raw reads to extract unique molecular identifiers, while MiXCR was used to determine the CDR3 positions. For each individual, recombination models were inferred using an EM algorithm with the repgenHMM and IGoR tools. Shared clonotypes were analyzed with the tcR package in R, and sharing was normalized by the product of cloneset sizes. To study raw recombination free of thymic and clonal selection effects, out-of-frame nonproductive sequences were analyzed. The raw public data were reprocessed by TCRdb itself: fastp quality trimming at Q25, MiXCR clonotype calling, in-frame beta chains only. CDR3 protein duplicates are merged, each entry listing the most common genes and DNA. It is TCRdb's table, rather than the study itself, that gives the V and J calls and clone size. The table for this sample lists hundreds of thousands of distinct CDR3 sequences; 7.5% of them were counted only once. The ten largest clonotypes hold around 2.1% of the sample.

This same sample was also part of a study on yellow fever vaccine responses in identical twins. As that second study puts it: According to the authors, the vaccine-induced T cell response in identical twins seemed to be partly convergent and partly specific to each individual. In the study, vaccine-responding T cell clones were precisely tracked in identical twins.

The sample consisted of memory (CD45RO+) T cells sorted from blood. The cell subset or site label here, explained by the study, means: CD45RO+ enriched T cells. The source of this sequence is a woman aged 18 to 35 in good health.

The DNA sequence is given as TGTGCCAGCAGTCTCACCCAGGGACGGACCTACAATGAGCAGTTCTTC. This yields the protein CASSLTQGRTYNEQFF. The chain is encoded by TRBV6-2 or TRBV6-3 joined to TRBJ2-1; the D segment may tentatively be TRBD1 or TRBD2, each giving 5 matched bases. From the cysteine up to the phenylalanine, the CDR3 has a length of 16 residues. Just the 48-base CDR3 DNA is kept, in frame starting at base 1. V is shortened by 5 bases, J by 2 bases, and the region joining them spans 16 bases. The germline V gene yields MNHEY for CDR1 and SVGEGT for CDR2.